These 25 T cell receptor beta chains were all obtained from the same sample, sequenced in a study of shared clonotypes between healthy human individuals. Profiling relied on immunoSEQ multiplex PCR, and the TCRdb table lists in-frame clones only, not all of them. The sample consists of approximately 980,000 clones, over 60% of them appearing once. The sequenced sample consisted of memory CD4+ T cells sorted from blood. Documented subset: CD45RA-negative fraction. These receptors all stem from a man between 18 and 35 years old in good health.

Of note for this clone: This likely stems from a read error, as it lies one base from a far larger clone. CDR3: CASSDTYEQYF. The CDR3 coding sequence is TGTGCCAGCAGTGACACCTACGAGCAGTACTTC. J is TRBJ2-7 and V is TRBV28; D not resolved. This CDR3 has 11 residues. The V and J ends lost 5 bases and 2 bases respectively, with 4 bases between them. Germline V gives CDR1 MDHEN, CDR2 SYDVKM.

This clone is medium-sized in the sample. The chain is built from TRBV6-1 and TRBJ1-6; no clear D. Trimming removed 4 bases at V and 9 bases at J, with 13 bases between. The CDR3 has 14 residues. The V gene's germline CDR1 is MNHNS and CDR2 SASEGT. This chain's CDR3 is CASSASWDTSPLHF. Written as DNA, the CDR3 is TGTGCCAGCAGTGCCTCCTGGGATACTTCACCCCTCCACTTT.

This chain links TRBV7-3 with TRBJ2-6; D gene uncertain. Germline V gene sequence: CDR1 SGHTA, CDR2 FQGTGA. This CDR3 comprises 15 residues. Trimming left V 5 bases short and J 0 bases short, with 8 bases between. CDR3 protein: CASSLPRSGANVLTF. In DNA, the CDR3 is TGTGCCAGCAGCCTGCCACGCTCTGGGGCCAACGTCCTGACTTTC.

The chain links TRBV7-2 to TRBJ1-3; 7 nucleotides align to TRBD1. V lost 4 bases and J lost 2; bases outside the gene matches: 5. CDR1 SGHTA and CDR2 FQGNSA come from the germline V gene. This CDR3 is 15 amino acids long. CDR3 protein: CASSWTTGPGNTIYF. The CDR3 DNA sequence: TGTGCCAGCAGCTGGACGACAGGGCCTGGAAACACCATATATTTT. The entire variable domain, with the rest obtained from reference TRBV7-2 and TRBJ1-3, is as follows: GAGVSQSPSNKVTEKGKDVELRCDPISGHTALYWYRQSLGQGLEFLIYFQGNSAPDKSGLPSDRFSAERTGGSVSTLTIQRTQQEDSAVYLCASSWTTGPGNTIYFGEGSWLTVV.

The V gene is TRBV19, the J gene TRBJ1-5, with D unresolved. The V gene's germline CDR1 is LNHDA and CDR2 SQIVND (reference sequence). V was clipped by 4 bases and J by 4 bases, with 11 bases between them. The CDR3 spans 14 residues. CDR3 nucleotide sequence: TGTGCCAGTAGTAACGGACCGGGTAATCAGCCCCAGCATTTT. Protein product: CASSNGPGNQPQHF.

The chain recombines TRBV27 with TRBJ1-3, with 8 bases matching TRBD1. J was trimmed by 2 bases and V by 5 bases; bases with no gene match: 5. The CDR3 is 15 amino acids. In germline, CDR1 is MNHEY, CDR2 SMNVEV (reference sequence). CDR3 amino acids: CASSRTGQAGNTIYF. For the CDR3, the DNA is TGTGCCAGCAGTCGGACAGGGCAGGCTGGAAACACCATATATTTT.

This chain connects TRBV5-4 to TRBJ2-6; 9 bases agree with TRBD1. Germline trimming cut 3 bases from V and 0 bases from J; bases unmatched to any gene: 7. In germline, CDR1 is SGHNT, CDR2 YYREEE (reference sequence). The CDR3 runs to 18 residues. CDR3 region: CASSSRTGVPSGANVLTF. The CDR3 DNA reads as TGTGCCAGCAGCTCCCGGACAGGGGTCCCCTCTGGGGCCAACGTCCTGACTTTC.

The chain joins TRBV2 to TRBJ2-3; 8 bases map to TRBD1. CDR3 length: 15 amino acids. Germline loops: CDR1 SNHLY, CDR2 FYNNEI. Trimming removed 6 bases from V and 5 bases from J; junction bases left unmatched: 10. DNA for the CDR3: TGTGCCAGCAGGCCCGGGACAGGCGGAGGAGATACGCAGTATTTT. Protein: CASRPGTGGGDTQYF.

This clone has only a few counts. The chain recombines TRBV6-4 with TRBJ1-1; TRBD1 agrees at 7 bases. The CDR3 is 14 amino acids. Germline loops: CDR1 MRHNA, CDR2 SNTAGT. V lost 2 bases and J lost 4; bases outside the gene matches: 4. CDR3 DNA sequence: TGTGCCAGCAGTGACGGCCAGGGGGGCACTGAAGCTTTCTTT. Translation: CASSDGQGGTEAFF.

The rearrangement links TRBV18 to TRBJ2-3; 14 nucleotides match TRBD2. V was clipped by 1 base and J by 4 bases; unmatched bases: 4. The germline CDR1 and CDR2 sequences are KGHSH and LQKENI. The CDR3 runs 17 residues. The CDR3 bases are TGTGCCAGCTCACCACTGGGACTAGCGGGAGTCGCAGATACGCAGTATTTT. Protein product: CASSPLGLAGVADTQYF.

The genes are TRBV5-4 and TRBJ2-1, with 8 bases identical to TRBD2. This CDR3 has 15 amino acids. The germline V gene encodes CDR1 SGHNT and CDR2 YYREEE (reference sequence). Losses at the gene ends were 4 bases for V and 8 bases for J; bases not matched to a gene: 11. This CDR3 reads CASSRSGATGDEQFF. In nucleotides, the CDR3 is TGTGCCAGCAGCCGTAGCGGGGCCACTGGGGATGAGCAGTTCTTC.

The chain joins TRBV4-3 to TRBJ1-2, with D uncertain. V lost 0 bases, J lost 12 bases, and 14 bases lay in between. This CDR3 region has 13 residues. Per the germline V gene, CDR1 is LGHNA and CDR2 is YSLEER. CDR3 loop: CASSQDLIRGHTF. CDR3 DNA sequence: TGCGCCAGCAGCCAAGATCTGATCCGAGGACACACCTTC.

The V gene is TRBV7-2, the J gene TRBJ2-2, with 7 bases aligning to TRBD2. The V gene's germline CDR1 is SGHTA and CDR2 FQGNSA. The junction had 8 bases not matched to a gene; V was cut back by 5 bases and J by 5 bases. This CDR3 contains 15 residues. For the CDR3, the DNA is TGTGCCAGCAGCCCCCCCGCGGGAGAAACCGGGGAGCTGTTTTTT. This gives the protein CASSPPAGETGELFF.

The chain combines TRBV4-1 with TRBJ1-3, with 7 bases identical to TRBD1. From germline, CDR1 is MGHRA and CDR2 YSYEKL. Germline trimming cut 7 bases from V and 1 base from J; bases unmatched to any gene: 10. This CDR3 spans 16 amino acids. CDR3 in DNA: TGCGCCAGCACCCTAAGGGAGGGGGCGTCTGGAAACACCATATATTTT. This sequence encodes CASTLREGASGNTIYF.

This chain connects TRBV7-8 to TRBJ2-7; 11 bases line up with TRBD1. J was trimmed by 0 bases and V by 1 base; bases with no gene match: 14. The germline gives CDR1 SGHVS, CDR2 FQNEAQ. This CDR3 comprises 20 residues. Here the CDR3 reads CASSLGTGGVSLGSSYEQYF. The DNA for the CDR3 is TGTGCCAGCAGCTTAGGGACAGGGGGCGTGAGTCTGGGAAGCTCCTACGAGCAGTACTTC.

The chain recombines TRBV10-3 with TRBJ1-4; unclear D gene. With 3 bases removed from V and 8 bases from J, the gap between germline ends came to 10 bases. The CDR3 runs 13 residues. Germline CDR1 is ENHRY and CDR2 is SYGVKD. The CDR3: CAISDDLREKLFF. The CDR3 DNA follows: TGTGCCATCAGTGATGATTTGCGGGAAAAACTGTTTTTT.

This chain links TRBV7-9 with TRBJ1-1, with D tentatively TRBD1 (6 bases). The CDR3 contains 16 residues. The V gene's germline CDR1 is SEHNR and CDR2 FQNEAQ (reference sequence). V lost 0 bases, J lost 3 bases, and 14 bases lay in between. The CDR3 DNA reads as TGTGCCAGCAGCTTAGCGGGTCTAGGGGGGCACACTGAAGCTTTCTTT. It codes for CASSLAGLGGHTEAFF.

The V call is TRBV18, the J call TRBJ1-1; perhaps TRBD1 as D (5 bases). The CDR3 has 14 residues. The germline gives CDR1 KGHSH, CDR2 LQKENI. The ends were cut back, 5 bases at V and 3 bases at J, with 13 bases in the middle. The chain's CDR3 is CASSFLGTDTEAFF. DNA for the CDR3: TGTGCCAGCTCATTTCTTGGGACGGACACTGAAGCTTTCTTT.

The chain is built from TRBV29-1 and TRBJ1-1; tentative D call: TRBD1 (5 bases). Germline V gene sequence: CDR1 SQVTM, CDR2 ANQGSEA. The CDR3 is 15 amino acids. The V gene lost 0 bases and the J gene lost 1 base, with 12 bases spanning the gap. The CDR3 coding sequence is TGCAGCGTTGAAGAAACAGGCCATGCGAACACTGAAGCTTTCTTT. It translates to CSVEETGHANTEAFF.

V and J are TRBV28 and TRBJ2-7; 12 bases agree with TRBD2. Losses at the gene ends were 8 bases for V and 1 base for J; bases not matched to a gene: 3. The CDR3 runs 14 residues. Germline V lookup: CDR1 MDHEN, CDR2 SYDVKM. The CDR3 is CASLLAGGSYEQYF. CDR3 coding DNA: TGTGCCAGCCTCCTAGCGGGGGGGTCCTACGAGCAGTACTTC.

The V and J genes are TRBV11-2 and TRBJ2-7; either TRBD1 or TRBD2 may supply D (5 bases each). The CDR3 runs 16 residues. Germline assignment: CDR1 SGHAT and CDR2 FQNNGV. The ends were cut back, 0 bases at V and 9 bases at J, with 21 bases in the middle. The CDR3 is CASSLESWQGVKGQYF. The CDR3 DNA reads as TGTGCCAGCAGCTTAGAGTCGTGGCAGGGAGTCAAAGGGCAGTACTTC.

The chain joins TRBV11-3 to TRBJ2-2, with 9 bases matching TRBD1. The V gene end was trimmed by 2 bases and the J gene end by 7 bases; junction bases not matched to a gene: 5. The CDR3 consists of 15 residues. Looked up from germline, CDR1 is SGHNT and CDR2 is YENEEA. The CDR3 sequence is CASSLYSTGGGELFF. For the CDR3, the DNA is TGTGCCAGCAGCTTATATTCGACAGGGGGCGGGGAGCTGTTTTTT.

The chain joins TRBV27 to TRBJ1-5; a possible D gene is TRBD1 (5 bases). The CDR3 extends over 15 amino acids. Germline V lookup: CDR1 MNHEY, CDR2 SMNVEV (reference sequence). Between the trimmed V and J ends, which lost 5 bases and 5 bases, there was a span of 16 bases. The CDR3 DNA follows: TGTGCCAGCAGTCCCGGAGGGCAGGGCCATCAGCCCCAGCATTTT. Amino acid sequence: CASSPGGQGHQPQHF.

The rearrangement uses TRBV7-2 and TRBJ1-2; tentatively, D is TRBD1 (5 bases). The CDR3 runs 13 residues. Between the trimmed V and J ends, which lost 5 bases and 6 bases, there was a span of 13 bases. The germline V gene has CDR1 SGHTA and CDR2 FQGNSA. The CDR3 DNA sequence: TGTGCCAGCAGCACGGGACGCATTCATGGCTACACCTTC. Protein product: CASSTGRIHGYTF.

Notes on this clone: With a much larger clone just one base away, this may be a read error. In the same sample, other DNA sequences code for this CDR3. The rearrangement links TRBV18 to TRBJ2-3; a possible D gene is TRBD2 (5 bases). Germline V gives CDR1 KGHSH, CDR2 LQKENI. The V and J ends lost 2 bases and 6 bases respectively, with 6 bases between them. The CDR3 sequence is 12 residues long. The CDR3 protein is CASSPSGDTQYF. The CDR3 DNA follows: TGTGCCAGCTCACCATCGGGGGATACGCAGTATTTT.